The subject of this entry is one TCR beta chain. Method: immunoSEQ multiplex PCR; TCRdb's copy keeps in-frame clones and lacks some. The table shows roughly 17,000 clones, with over 75% occurring only once. This sample stems from a study of T cell changes during pregnancy in multiple sclerosis. Germline V gene sequence: CDR1 PRHDT, CDR2 FYEKMQ (reference sequence). The ends lost 5 bases at V and 2 bases at J; junction bases unmatched: 5. There are 16 residues in the CDR3. Sequencing used CD8+ T cells from peripheral blood mononuclear cells, obtained after pregnancy. V gene TRBV13 combines with J gene TRBJ2-3, with 12 bases that match TRBD2. The sequence derives from a female donor with multiple sclerosis, enrolled in a pregnancy study. CDR3 DNA sequence: TGTGCCAGCAGCCAGAGACTAGCGGGGGACACAGATACGCAGTATTTT. Translation gives CASSQRLAGDTDTQYF.